The 6 T cell receptor beta chains below come from one sample, sequenced in a study of Ad26.COV2.S vaccination and SARS-CoV-2 variants. TCRdb's copy holds only in-frame clones and misses some; the assay was immunoSEQ multiplex PCR. The sample includes 300,000 to 350,000 clones, approximately 86% seen only once; the top ten take 1.5% to 2.5%. Treatment in this sample: some 20 received Ad26.COV2.S at low or high dose, single or two shots; about 5 received placebo; per-sample allocation not given. At day 63 after the first vaccine or placebo injection, samples were drawn. The source was peripheral blood, collected in a trial of Ad26.COV2.S vaccine versus placebo. The receptors originated from a person aged 18 to 59 who received the Ad26.COV2.S COVID-19 vaccine or a placebo.

This clone was detected ten times or more. DNA of the CDR3: TGTGCCAGCTCCCCGGGACAGGGGGTAAAAGAGACCCAGTACTTC. It codes for CASSPGQGVKETQYF. The rearrangement joins TRBV18 to TRBJ2-5; the match to TRBD1 covers 11 bases. There are 15 residues in the CDR3. With 6 bases clipped from V and 3 bases from J, the junction kept 6 bases outside the gene matches. The germline CDR1 and CDR2 sequences are KGHSH and LQKENI.

This clone was counted between two and nine times. The V and J genes are TRBV5-1 and TRBJ1-1; no definite D call. V lost 4 bases and J 0 bases, leaving 16 bases between the germline ends. Germline V CDR1 and CDR2: SGHRS, YFSETQ. This CDR3 has 16 residues. The CDR3 sequence is CASSPGSGILNTEAFF. The CDR3 region has the DNA TGCGCCAGCAGCCCGGGGTCGGGGATCTTGAACACTGAAGCTTTCTTT. The full variable domain, in which reference TRBV5-1 and TRBJ1-1 provide the parts outside the CDR3, is KAGVTQTPRYLIKTRGQQVTLSCSPISGHRSVSWYQQTPGQGLQFLFEYFSETQRNKGNFPGRFSGRQFSNSRSEMNVSTLELGDSALYLCASSPGSGILNTEAFFGQGTRLTVV.

V gene TRBV6-2 or TRBV6-3 combines with J gene TRBJ2-7; D gene unclear. Trimming took 5 bases from V and 2 from J, leaving 13 bases between them. Germline V gene sequence: CDR1 MNHEY, CDR2 SVGEGT. The CDR3 loop spans 14 amino acids. CDR3 sequence (DNA): TGTGCCAGCAGTATACTGTTGAGCCCCTACGAGCAGTACTTC. It yields the protein CASSILLSPYEQYF.

The chain carries TRBV20-1 and TRBJ2-5, with 10 bases fitting TRBD2. CDR3 length equals 11 residues. The junction had 2 bases not matched to a gene; V was cut back by 6 bases and J by 7 bases. The germline gives CDR1 DFQATT, CDR2 SNEGSKA (reference sequence). For the CDR3, the DNA is TGCAGTGCGGAGCGGGAGGGGACCCAGTACTTC. It encodes CSAEREGTQYF.

The chain joins TRBV9 to TRBJ2-3; 11 nucleotides line up with TRBD2. Germline trimming cut 3 bases from V and 8 bases from J; bases unmatched to any gene: 5. This CDR3 spans 14 amino acids. Looked up from germline, CDR1 is SGDLS and CDR2 is YYNGEE. CDR3 loop: CASSAGTSGSTQYF. As DNA, the CDR3 is TGTGCCAGCAGCGCCGGGACTAGCGGCAGTACGCAGTATTTT.

This clone was seen only once. This chain joins TRBV5-1 and TRBJ2-7; D may match TRBD1 or TRBD2 (5 bases each). The CDR3 spans 16 residues. Trimming cost V 5 bases and J 7 bases, with 25 bases left between them. The germline CDR1 and CDR2 sequences are SGHRS and YFSETQ. In DNA form, the CDR3 reads TGCGCCAGCAGTATGGGGGACGGGCGGAGGCTTGGAGAGCAGTACTTC. It is translated as CASSMGDGRRLGEQYF.